The text below deals with one T cell receptor beta chain. Germline CDR1 is KGHDR and CDR2 is SFDVKD. V gave up 3 bases and J gave up 4 bases; unmatched junction bases: 15. This CDR3 is 19 amino acids long. The sample belongs to a study of blood T cell repertoires in COVID-19. Study-level information: Samples representing acute and convalescent COVID-19 were sourced from the United States, Italy and Spain.

Produced via immunoSEQ multiplex PCR; TCRdb's table is partial and in-frame only. The sample holds about 120,000 clones, 88% seen once. The TCR was taken from a woman between 50 and 59 years old with acute or convalescent COVID-19. The chain joins TRBV24-1 to TRBJ2-1, with 9 bases lining up with TRBD1. Sequencing input: peripheral blood. The CDR3 loop reads CATSDRDRATAGRYNEQFF. DNA of the CDR3: TGTGCCACCAGTGATCGGGACAGGGCTACAGCGGGACGGTACAATGAGCAGTTCTTC.